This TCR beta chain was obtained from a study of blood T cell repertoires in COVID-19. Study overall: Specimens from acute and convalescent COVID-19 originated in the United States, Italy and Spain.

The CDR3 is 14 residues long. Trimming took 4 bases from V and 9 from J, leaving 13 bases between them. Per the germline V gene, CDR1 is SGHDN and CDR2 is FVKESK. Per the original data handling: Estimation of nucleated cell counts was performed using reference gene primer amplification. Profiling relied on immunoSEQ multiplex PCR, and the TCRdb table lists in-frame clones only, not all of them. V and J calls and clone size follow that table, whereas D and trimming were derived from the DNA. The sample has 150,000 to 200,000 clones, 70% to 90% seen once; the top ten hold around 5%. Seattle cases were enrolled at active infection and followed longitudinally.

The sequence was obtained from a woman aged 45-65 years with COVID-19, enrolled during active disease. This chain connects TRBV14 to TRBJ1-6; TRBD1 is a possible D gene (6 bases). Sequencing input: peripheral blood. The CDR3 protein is CASSPRDNTSPLHF. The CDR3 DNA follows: TGTGCCAGCAGCCCCCGGGACAACACTTCACCCCTCCACTTT.